Listed below are T cell receptor beta chains from one sample, sequenced in a study of T cell clones after liver transplantation. Libraries were prepared by immunoSEQ multiplex PCR; TCRdb keeps only in-frame clonotypes and omits some of them. The sample holds 53,000 or so clones; approximately 88% are singletons and the top ten take over 6.5%. Sequencing used CD4+ T cells from blood, obtained before liver transplant. The receptor set was obtained from a human donor who received a liver transplant. Both conserved end residues are part of each CDR3. D genes are given only for firm matches. Rows may omit the clone size; those that give it use once, few, many or a size class.

CDR3 length | J gene | D gene | clone size | V gene | CDR3 protein | CDR3 DNA
15 | TRBJ2-1 | TRBD2 | NA | TRBV5-4 | CASSRSGRGDNEQFF | TGTGCCAGCAGCAGAAGCGGGAGAGGGGACAATGAGCAGTTCTTC
11 | TRBJ1-2 | NA | NA | TRBV28 | CASRAGYGYTF | TGTGCCAGCAGAGCAGGGTATGGCTACACCTTC
14 | TRBJ1-3 | NA | few | TRBV10-3 | CAISGGVRGNTIYF | TGTGCCATCAGTGGTGGGGTGCGAGGAAACACCATATATTTT
13 | TRBJ2-3 | NA | NA | TRBV28 | CASSQGPADTQYF | TGTGCCAGCAGCCAGGGACCGGCAGATACGCAGTATTTT
16 | TRBJ2-7 | TRBD1 | few | TRBV15 | CATSRGFETGAYEQYF | TGTGCCACCAGCAGAGGATTCGAGACAGGGGCCTACGAGCAGTACTTC
17 | TRBJ1-5 | NA | NA | TRBV4-2 | CASSQGEMDVGNQPQHF | TGTGCCAGCAGCCAGGGAGAGATGGACGTAGGCAATCAGCCCCAGCATTTT
15 | TRBJ1-1 | TRBD1 | NA | TRBV9 | CASSVSPRDRGEAFF | TGTGCCAGCAGCGTCTCTCCCCGGGACAGGGGTGAAGCTTTCTTT
15 | TRBJ1-6 | NA | NA | TRBV6-5 | CASSLKDGVGSPLHF | TGTGCCAGCAGTCTAAAGGACGGGGTCGGGTCACCCCTCCACTTT
15 | TRBJ1-2 | NA | NA | TRBV4-3 | CASSPRRTGEYGYTF | TGCGCCAGCAGCCCCCGGCGCACAGGTGAATATGGCTACACCTTC
17 | TRBJ1-4 | TRBD1 | NA | TRBV25-1 | CASSEGQRIRSNEKLFF | TGTGCCAGCAGTGAGGGACAGAGGATACGGTCTAATGAAAAACTGTTTTTT
15 | TRBJ2-3 | NA | NA | TRBV9 | CASSDSGTRTDTQYF | TGTGCCAGCAGCGACTCCGGGACCAGGACAGATACGCAGTATTTT
14 | TRBJ1-6 | TRBD1 | NA | TRBV6-1 | CASSDRVENSPLHF | TGTGCCAGCAGCGACAGGGTGGAGAATTCACCCCTCCACTTT
15 | TRBJ1-4 | NA | NA | TRBV6-5 | CASSYKGATNEKLFF | TGTGCCAGCAGTTACAAGGGGGCAACTAATGAAAAACTGTTTTTT
13 | TRBJ2-3 | NA | once | TRBV18 | CASSPKAGAAQYF | TGTGCCAGCTCACCAAAAGCAGGGGCCGCGCAGTATTTT
11 | TRBJ2-2 | NA | NA | TRBV20-1 | CSARDRRELFF | TGCAGTGCTAGAGATCGGCGGGAGCTGTTTTTT
13 | TRBJ2-2 | NA | few | TRBV5-1 | CASTKGNTGELFF | TGCGCCAGTACTAAGGGGAACACCGGGGAGCTGTTTTTT
13 | TRBJ1-2 | NA | NA | TRBV12-2 | CASRLKGAHGYTF | TGTGCAAGTCGCTTAAAGGGGGCGCATGGCTACACCTTC
13 | TRBJ2-5 | NA | NA | TRBV14 | CASSIQYQETQYF | TGTGCCAGCAGCATTCAGTACCAAGAGACCCAGTACTTC
11 | TRBJ1-2 | TRBD1 | NA | TRBV30 | CAWGAGQGYTF | TGTGCCTGGGGGGCGGGACAGGGTTACACCTTC
17 | TRBJ2-4 | TRBD2 | NA | TRBV28 | CASAGGSGRQAKNIQYF | TGTGCCAGCGCCGGGGGTAGCGGGAGACAAGCCAAAAACATTCAGTACTTC
17 | TRBJ1-1 | TRBD1 | once | TRBV23-1 | CASSRSAVCRGQSEAFF | TGCGCCAGCAGTCGATCCGCCGTTTGTAGGGGGCAGTCTGAAGCTTTCTTT
14 | TRBJ1-3 | NA | once | TRBV27 | CASKGAEVGNTIYF | TGTGCCAGCAAAGGGGCGGAGGTTGGAAACACCATATATTTT
15 | TRBJ1-4 | TRBD1 | NA | TRBV28 | CAARLGQGYNEKLFF | TGTGCCGCCCGCTTGGGACAGGGTTATAATGAAAAACTGTTTTTT
15 | TRBJ2-5 | TRBD1 | medium-sized | TRBV6-5 | CATTRQGGVQETQYF | TGTGCCACTACCCGACAGGGGGGCGTCCAAGAGACCCAGTACTTC
13 | TRBJ2-4 | TRBD1 | once | TRBV30 | CAWTGGDRVIQYF | TGTGCCTGGACAGGTGGGGACAGGGTCATTCAGTACTTC
16 | TRBJ1-4 | NA | NA | TRBV7-9 | CASSLEVGEGIEKLFF | TGTGCCAGCAGCTTAGAAGTGGGAGAGGGAATCGAAAAACTGTTTTTT
16 | TRBJ2-2 | NA | once | TRBV4-3 | CASSPSSGANTGELFF | TGCGCCAGCAGCCCAAGTTCGGGGGCAAACACCGGGGAGCTGTTTTTT
15 | TRBJ2-3 | TRBD2 | NA | TRBV4-1 | CASSQDGGGADTQYF | TGCGCCAGCAGCCAAGATGGCGGGGGGGCAGATACGCAGTATTTT
13 | TRBJ1-2 | NA | few | TRBV6-1 | CASSAPTIYGYTF | TGTGCCAGCAGTGCCCCCACCATCTATGGCTACACCTTC
15 | TRBJ1-4 | NA | NA | TRBV2 | CASSEVGATNEKLFF | TGTGCCAGCAGTGAAGTGGGCGCAACTAATGAAAAACTGTTTTTT
14 | TRBJ2-7 | TRBD1 | NA | TRBV9 | CASSARDRGEEQYF | TGTGCCAGCAGCGCCCGGGACAGGGGGGAGGAGCAGTACTTC
14 | TRBJ2-3 | TRBD2 | NA | TRBV7-2 | CASRSLADSGTQYF | TGTGCCAGCAGATCTCTAGCGGACTCCGGTACGCAGTATTTT
15 | TRBJ2-5 | NA | NA | TRBV7-6 | CASSLHTGHQETQYF | TGTGCCAGCAGCTTACACACAGGGCACCAAGAGACCCAGTACTTC
14 | TRBJ2-7 | NA | NA | TRBV9 | CASSVGAGSYEQYF | TGTGCCAGCAGCGTAGGGGCAGGCTCCTACGAGCAGTACTTC
13 | TRBJ2-7 | TRBD2 | NA | TRBV19 | CASGSGRAGEQYF | TGTGCCAGTGGCAGCGGGAGGGCCGGGGAGCAGTACTTC
14 | TRBJ1-5 | TRBD1 | few | TRBV2 | CASSPQGQGQPQHF | TGTGCCAGCAGCCCACAGGGGCAAGGACAGCCCCAGCATTTT
14 | TRBJ1-1 | TRBD1 | NA | TRBV6-5 | CASRGTGGKTEAFF | TGTGCCAGCAGGGGGACAGGGGGCAAAACTGAAGCTTTCTTT
14 | TRBJ2-7 | NA | NA | TRBV11-1 | CASSLARPPYEQYF | TGTGCCAGCAGCTTAGCCAGGCCCCCCTACGAGCAGTACTTC
11 | TRBJ2-7 | TRBD1 | NA | TRBV5-4 | CASGTAYEQYF | TGTGCCAGCGGGACAGCCTACGAGCAGTACTTC
14 | TRBJ1-5 | NA | few | TRBV15 | CATSRGGPNQPQHF | TGTGCCACCAGCAGAGGGGGACCCAATCAGCCCCAGCATTTT
14 | TRBJ1-2 | NA | few | TRBV28 | CASSLDRRFYGYTF | TGTGCCAGCAGTTTAGATCGCAGATTTTATGGCTACACCTTC
13 | TRBJ2-3 | NA | NA | TRBV6-1 | CASSEDRTDTQYF | TGTGCCAGCAGTGAGGACAGAACAGATACGCAGTATTTT
15 | TRBJ2-2 | TRBD2 | NA | TRBV27 | CASRASGANTGELFF | TGTGCCAGCCGGGCTAGCGGAGCGAACACCGGGGAGCTGTTTTTT
14 | TRBJ2-7 | NA | NA | TRBV21-1 | CASSKGQGTYEQYF | TGTGCCAGCAGCAAGGGACAGGGTACCTACGAGCAGTACTTC
16 | TRBJ2-4 | TRBD2 | NA | TRBV19 | CASSPGLAGVGNIQYF | TGTGCCAGTAGTCCGGGACTAGCGGGAGTGGGGAACATTCAGTACTTC
14 | TRBJ2-7 | NA | NA | TRBV11-2 | CASSLTAPSYEQYF | TGTGCCAGCAGCTTAACAGCCCCCTCCTACGAGCAGTACTTC
12 | TRBJ1-1 | NA | once | TRBV28 | CASMAGFSVGTF | TGTGCCAGCATGGCTGGATTTTCGGTCGGGACTTTT
18 | TRBJ2-5 | TRBD2 | NA | TRBV9 | CASSVGRGGAPSQETQYF | TGTGCCAGCAGCGTAGGGCGCGGGGGGGCTCCAAGCCAAGAGACCCAGTACTTC
15 | TRBJ1-6 | NA | few | TRBV7-2 | CASSLDMQHLSPLHF | TGTGCCAGCAGCTTAGACATGCAACACCTCTCACCCCTCCACTTT
14 | TRBJ2-2 | NA | NA | TRBV14 | CASSQWLDAGELFF | TGTGCCAGCAGCCAATGGCTGGACGCCGGGGAGCTGTTTTTT
11 | TRBJ2-7 | NA | NA | TRBV6-5 | CASRHRHEQYF | TGTGCCAGCAGGCACAGGCACGAGCAGTACTTC
15 | TRBJ2-3 | TRBD2 | NA | TRBV5-6 | CASRPTSGRTDTQYF | TGTGCCAGCAGGCCGACTAGCGGGAGGACAGATACGCAGTATTTT
12 | TRBJ2-5 | TRBD1 | NA | TRBV11-2 | CASNTGVETQYF | TGTGCCAGCAACACAGGGGTAGAGACCCAGTACTTC
15 | TRBJ1-1 | TRBD1 | NA | TRBV29-1 | CSVEGRGRGSTEAFF | TGCAGCGTTGAAGGTCGGGGCAGGGGGTCCACTGAAGCTTTCTTT
15 | TRBJ2-3 | NA | NA | TRBV5-4 | CASSLASGSTDTQYF | TGTGCCAGCAGCTTGGCTTCCGGAAGCACAGATACGCAGTATTTT
12 | TRBJ2-3 | NA | NA | TRBV16 | CASSPNRDTQYF | TGTGCCAGCAGCCCCAACCGAGATACGCAGTATTTT
16 | TRBJ1-1 | NA | NA | TRBV5-1 | CASSLAAGAGSTEAFF | TGCGCCAGCAGCTTGGCCGCCGGGGCGGGAAGCACTGAAGCTTTCTTT
11 | TRBJ2-1 | NA | NA | TRBV20-1 | CSASLRGTQFF | TGCAGTGCCTCGTTGAGGGGCACGCAGTTCTTC
15 | TRBJ1-6 | NA | NA | TRBV7-2 | CASSLSGPYNSPLHF | TGTGCCAGCAGCTTATCCGGACCATATAATTCACCCCTCCACTTT